This T cell receptor (beta chain) was recovered during a study of blood T cell repertoires in COVID-19. Overall study: The United States, Italy and Spain supplied acute and convalescent COVID-19 samples. T cells, B-cell-depleted T cells, or PBMCs provided the cDNA or gDNA that served as material.

Authors' analysis steps: Researchers report that nucleated cell counts were estimated from reference gene primer amplification. The table came from immunoSEQ multiplex PCR; TCRdb's copy has only in-frame clones and leaves some out. V, J and clone size were drawn from that table, and D and trimming were deduced from the DNA. The data contain 150,000 to 200,000 clones, 70% to 90% of them singletons. Germline V gene data show CDR1 as MNHEY and CDR2 as SMNVEV (reference sequence). This CDR3 spans 15 amino acids. V was pared by 4 bases and J by 4 bases, with 2 bases of the junction left unmatched. The chain couples TRBV27 to TRBJ2-2; 11 bases align to TRBD2. The TCR was taken from a man aged 35 to 55 with acute or convalescent COVID-19. Sequencing was done on a sample of peripheral blood. CDR3 region: CASSSSGGFTGELFF. CDR3 in DNA: TGTGCCAGCAGTTCTAGCGGGGGGTTCACCGGGGAGCTGTTTTTT.